The rows below give T cell receptor beta chains drawn from one sample of a study of blood T cell repertoires in COVID-19. Data came from immunoSEQ multiplex PCR; TCRdb stores just in-frame clones and leaves some out. The sample carries a few hundred thousand clones, around 86% recorded once. Input material: peripheral blood. These receptors were taken from a woman aged 70-85 years with COVID-19, enrolled during active disease. Both conserved end residues are part of each CDR3. A D gene is named only where the DNA matches it firmly. The size entry is marked missing in some rows and otherwise reads once, few, many or a size class.

CDR3 length	D gene	clone size	V gene	J gene	CDR3 DNA	CDR3 protein
18	TRBD2	.	TRBV19	TRBJ2-2	TGTGCCAGTAGTATCCCACCGACTAGCCCCCGGAACACCGGGGAGCTGTTTTTT	CASSIPPTSPRNTGELFF
16	.	.	TRBV28	TRBJ1-4	TGTGCCAGCTCCTCCACAGGCACCTCAACTAATGAAAAACTGTTTTTT	CASSSTGTSTNEKLFF
16	TRBD1	.	TRBV19	TRBJ1-5	TGTGCCAGTAGTTTTGCCGGGACAGTCCTTTCTCAGCCCCAGCATTTT	CASSFAGTVLSQPQHF
16	TRBD2	.	TRBV20-1	TRBJ2-5	TGCAGTGCTAGTCACAGGACTAGCGGGAGATTAGAGACCCAGTACTTC	CSASHRTSGRLETQYF
13	TRBD1	.	TRBV15	TRBJ1-2	TGTGCCACCAGCCAAGGACAGGGGGATGGCTACACCTTC	CATSQGQGDGYTF
14	.	.	TRBV24-1	TRBJ2-1	TGTGCCACCAGTGACAGAGCCAGCGCAGTTGAGCAGTTCTTC	CATSDRASAVEQFF
16	TRBD2	.	TRBV24-1	TRBJ2-2	TGTGCCACTAGACCCGGGACTAGTGTGAACACCGGGGAGCTGTTTTTT	CATRPGTSVNTGELFF
14	.	.	TRBV28	TRBJ1-1	TGTGCCAGCAGTTTATTTCGGGGGTACACTGAAGCTTTCTTT	CASSLFRGYTEAFF
12	.	.	TRBV30	TRBJ2-7	TGTGCCTGTACAGGGAGGGCGGGGGAGCAGTACTTC	CACTGRAGEQYF
14	.	.	TRBV13	TRBJ1-6	TGTGCCAGCAGCTTAGGGGCAGGGGACTCACCCCTCCACTTT	CASSLGAGDSPLHF
17	TRBD1	.	TRBV7-9	TRBJ1-4	TGTGCCAGCAGATTAGATGGGACAGGGGGCATCGGTGAAAAACTGTTTTTT	CASRLDGTGGIGEKLFF
17	TRBD1	once	TRBV5-1	TRBJ2-2	TGCGCCAGCAGCTTTCCATCAGGGGGACCGGACACCGGGGAGCTGTTTTTT	CASSFPSGGPDTGELFF
15	.	.	TRBV19	TRBJ2-1	TGTGCCAGTAGTATAACGGGAGAACCCTACAATGAGCAGTTCTTC	CASSITGEPYNEQFF
13	TRBD1	.	TRBV27	TRBJ1-2	TGTGCCAGCAGTCGCGACAGGGGGTATGGCTACACCTTC	CASSRDRGYGYTF
16	TRBD1	.	TRBV9	TRBJ1-1	TGTGCCAGCAGCAAACACCAACAGGGGGGCGGCACTGAAGCTTTCTTT	CASSKHQQGGGTEAFF
16	TRBD2	.	TRBV11-3	TRBJ2-3	TGTGCCAGCAGCTTAGGTCGCGGGAGTCCCGCAGATACGCAGTATTTT	CASSLGRGSPADTQYF
10	.	.	TRBV20-1	TRBJ2-1	TGCAGCTTTGGGGGGAATGAGCAGTTCTTC	CSFGGNEQFF
17	.	once	TRBV30	TRBJ2-1	TGTGCCTGGAGTGACCCCCGGAGGAGCGGGCCTTACAATGAGCAGTTCTTC	CAWSDPRRSGPYNEQFF
16	TRBD1	.	TRBV24-1	TRBJ1-2	TGTGCCACCAGTGACCCCGCCGGACAGGGAAATTATGGCTACACCTTC	CATSDPAGQGNYGYTF
14	.	.	TRBV18	TRBJ2-3	TGTGCCAGCTCACCAGGGCCTCGCACAGATACGCAGTATTTT	CASSPGPRTDTQYF
16	.	.	TRBV4-3	TRBJ1-4	TGCGCCAGCAGCCAAGATCCGAGGGGGGGAGCTGAAAAACTGTTTTTT	CASSQDPRGGAEKLFF
15	.	.	TRBV18	TRBJ2-2	TGTGCCAGCTCAGAACAGGGCGCGAACACCGGGGAGCTGTTTTTT	CASSEQGANTGELFF
16	.	once	TRBV7-8	TRBJ2-2	TGTGCCAGCAGCACCAGGGGCGGGAGCTCCACCGGGGAGCTGTTTTTT	CASSTRGGSSTGELFF
14	TRBD2	.	TRBV5-1	TRBJ2-7	TGCGCCAGCAGCCCAGTAGCGGGTTCCTACGAGCAGTACTTC	CASSPVAGSYEQYF
12	.	.	TRBV24-1	TRBJ2-1	TGTGCCACCAGCCAGAGGATGGGTGAGCAGTTCTTC	CATSQRMGEQFF
16	.	few	TRBV7-3	TRBJ2-2	TGTGCCAGCAGCTACCTTGGGACAACCAACACCGGGGAGCTGTTTTTT	CASSYLGTTNTGELFF
19	TRBD2	.	TRBV3-1/TRBV3-2	TRBJ2-1	TGTGCCAGCAGCCGGTACAGACTAGCGGAGACCAGCTCCTACAATGAGCAGTTCTTC	CASSRYRLAETSSYNEQFF
13	.	many	TRBV2	TRBJ2-2	TGTGCCAGCAGTGATGGCGGCACCGGGGAGCTGTTTTTT	CASSDGGTGELFF
12	.	.	TRBV7-8	TRBJ1-1	TGTGCCAGCAGCCGGATGGCCCTCGGGGCTTTCTTT	CASSRMALGAFF
13	.	.	TRBV12-3/TRBV12-4	TRBJ1-1	TGTGCCAGCAGTTCCTATGAAAAAACTGAAGCTTTCTTT	CASSSYEKTEAFF
13	.	.	TRBV6-5	TRBJ1-5	TGTGCCAGCACGACAGCACAAAATCAGCCCCAGCATTTT	CASTTAQNQPQHF
13	TRBD2	.	TRBV10-3	TRBJ2-7	TGTGCCATCAACGGCGGGAGTTTCAACGAGCAGTACTTC	CAINGGSFNEQYF
13	.	.	TRBV9	TRBJ2-5	TGTGCCAGCAGCGTAGGAGCGGCGGAGACCCAGTACTTC	CASSVGAAETQYF
13	.	few	TRBV19	TRBJ1-6	TGTGCCAGTAGTATTATTCGGAATTCACCCCTCCACTTT	CASSIIRNSPLHF
12	.	.	TRBV9	TRBJ2-2	TGTGCCAGCAGGAGGGACACCGGGGAGCTGTTTTTT	CASRRDTGELFF
11	TRBD2	.	TRBV30	TRBJ2-1	TGTGCCTGGGGGGAGCGGGAGGGTCGGTTCTTC	CAWGEREGRFF
14	TRBD2	.	TRBV2	TRBJ2-1	TGTGCCAGCAGCCTCCTAGCGGGGTACAATGAGCAGTTCTTC	CASSLLAGYNEQFF
14	TRBD1	.	TRBV18	TRBJ1-2	TGTGCCAGCTCACAGGGGACAGATTCATATGGCTACACCTTC	CASSQGTDSYGYTF
17	TRBD1	.	TRBV3-1/TRBV3-2	TRBJ1-6	TGTGCCAGCAGCCAAGACGGGGACAGAGCCTATAATTCACCCCTCCACTTT	CASSQDGDRAYNSPLHF
14	.	.	TRBV10-2	TRBJ2-7	TGCGCCAGCAGCTTTGGGGCGAAAAGTTACGAGCAGTACTTC	CASSFGAKSYEQYF
18	TRBD2	.	TRBV28	TRBJ2-1	TGTGCCAGCAGCTCTCGGGGGGTACTAGTTCGGCGTCTAAATGAGCAGTTCTTC	CASSSRGVLVRRLNEQFF
16	TRBD2	.	TRBV2	TRBJ2-7	TGTGCCAGCAGTGACGGCGTGGCTAGCGGGAGCGACGAGCAGTACTTC	CASSDGVASGSDEQYF
14	.	.	TRBV6-5	TRBJ2-7	TGTGCCAGCAGCAGCGGAAGGCGGGAATACGAGCAGTACTTC	CASSSGRREYEQYF
17	.	.	TRBV28	TRBJ1-3	TGTGCCAGCAGTTCCGGGGGAGGTTCCATAATTCACTACACCATATATTTT	CASSSGGGSIIHYTIYF
14	.	.	TRBV5-6	TRBJ1-1	TGTGCCAGCAGCCTCCCTACAGGGAACACTGAAGCTTTCTTT	CASSLPTGNTEAFF
15	TRBD2	.	TRBV11-3	TRBJ2-2	TGTGCCAGCGCCTACGCGGGAGGCTACACCGGGGAGCTGTTTTTT	CASAYAGGYTGELFF
17	.	.	TRBV2	TRBJ1-3	TGTGCCAGCAGTGTGAGGACAGCTAAACGCTCTGGAAACACCATATATTTT	CASSVRTAKRSGNTIYF
13	.	.	TRBV7-9	TRBJ1-2	TGTGCCAGCAGCTTAGGGGGCGGCTATGGCTACACCTTC	CASSLGGGYGYTF